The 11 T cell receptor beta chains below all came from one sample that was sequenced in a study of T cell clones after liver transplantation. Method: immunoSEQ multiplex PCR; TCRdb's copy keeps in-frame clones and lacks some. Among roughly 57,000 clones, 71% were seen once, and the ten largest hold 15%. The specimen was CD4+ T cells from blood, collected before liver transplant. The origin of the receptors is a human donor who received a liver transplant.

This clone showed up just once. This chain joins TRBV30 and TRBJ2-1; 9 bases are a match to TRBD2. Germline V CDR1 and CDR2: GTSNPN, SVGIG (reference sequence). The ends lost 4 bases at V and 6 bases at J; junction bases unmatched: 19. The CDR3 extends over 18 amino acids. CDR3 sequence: CAWTSPPGGGAPLNEQFF. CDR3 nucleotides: TGTGCCTGGACCTCACCCCCTGGCGGGGGGGCCCCACTCAATGAGCAGTTCTTC.

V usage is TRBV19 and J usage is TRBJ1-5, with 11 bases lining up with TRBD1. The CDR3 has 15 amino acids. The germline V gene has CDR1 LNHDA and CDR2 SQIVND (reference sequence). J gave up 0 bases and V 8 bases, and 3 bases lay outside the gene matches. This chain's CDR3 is CASLGTGGSNQPQHF. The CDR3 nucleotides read TGTGCCAGTTTGGGGACAGGGGGTAGCAATCAGCCCCAGCATTTT.

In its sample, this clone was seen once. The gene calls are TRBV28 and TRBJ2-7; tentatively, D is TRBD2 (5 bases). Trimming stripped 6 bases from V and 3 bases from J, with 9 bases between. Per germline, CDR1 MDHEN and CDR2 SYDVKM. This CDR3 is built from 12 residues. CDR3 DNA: TGTGCCAGCAGGAGGGCCAACTACGAGCAGTACTTC. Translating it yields CASRRANYEQYF.

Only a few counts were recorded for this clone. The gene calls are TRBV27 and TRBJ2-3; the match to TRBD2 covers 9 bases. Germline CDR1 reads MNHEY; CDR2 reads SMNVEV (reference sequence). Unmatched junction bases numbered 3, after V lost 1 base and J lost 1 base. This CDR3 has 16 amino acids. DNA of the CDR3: TGTGCCAGCAGTTTATATGGCGGGGGGGGCACAGATACGCAGTATTTT. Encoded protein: CASSLYGGGGTDTQYF.

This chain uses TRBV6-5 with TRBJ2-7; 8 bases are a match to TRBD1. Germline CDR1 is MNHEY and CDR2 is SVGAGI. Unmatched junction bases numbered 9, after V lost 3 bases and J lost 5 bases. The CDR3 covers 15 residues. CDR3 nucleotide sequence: TGTGCCAGCAGTTATAGCCAGGGGGCTCGGGACGAGCAGTACTTC. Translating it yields CASSYSQGARDEQYF.

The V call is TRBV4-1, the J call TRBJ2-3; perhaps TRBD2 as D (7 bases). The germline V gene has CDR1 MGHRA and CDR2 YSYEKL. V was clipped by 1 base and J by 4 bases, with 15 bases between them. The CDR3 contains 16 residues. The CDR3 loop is CASSQGVGGRSDTQYF. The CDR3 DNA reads TGCGCCAGCAGCCAAGGGGTGGGGGGGCGTTCAGATACGCAGTATTTT.

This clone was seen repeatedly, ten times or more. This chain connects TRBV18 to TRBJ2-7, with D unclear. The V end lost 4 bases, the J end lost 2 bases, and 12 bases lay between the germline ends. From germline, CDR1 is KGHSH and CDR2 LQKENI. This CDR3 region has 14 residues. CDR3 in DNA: TGTGCCAGCTCACTGCCCGTTGAGCCCTACGAGCAGTACTTC. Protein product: CASSLPVEPYEQYF. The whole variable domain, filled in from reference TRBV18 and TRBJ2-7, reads NAGVMQNPRHLVRRRGQEARLRCSPMKGHSHVYWYRQLPEEGLKFMVYLQKENIIDESGMPKERFSAEFPKEGPSILRIQQVVRGDSAAYFCASSLPVEPYEQYFGPGTRLTVT.

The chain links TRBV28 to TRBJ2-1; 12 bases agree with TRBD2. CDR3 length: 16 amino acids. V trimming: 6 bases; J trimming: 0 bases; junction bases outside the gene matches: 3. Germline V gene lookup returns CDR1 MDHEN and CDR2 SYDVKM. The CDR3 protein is CASRGTSGPSYNEQFF. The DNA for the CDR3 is TGTGCCAGCAGGGGGACTAGCGGGCCCTCCTACAATGAGCAGTTCTTC.

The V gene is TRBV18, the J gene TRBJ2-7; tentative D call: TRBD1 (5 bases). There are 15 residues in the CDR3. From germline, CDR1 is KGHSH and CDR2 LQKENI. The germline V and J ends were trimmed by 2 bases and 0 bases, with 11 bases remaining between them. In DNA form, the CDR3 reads TGTGCCAGCTCACCAGGGCAGGGTCTCTCCTACGAGCAGTACTTC. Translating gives CASSPGQGLSYEQYF.

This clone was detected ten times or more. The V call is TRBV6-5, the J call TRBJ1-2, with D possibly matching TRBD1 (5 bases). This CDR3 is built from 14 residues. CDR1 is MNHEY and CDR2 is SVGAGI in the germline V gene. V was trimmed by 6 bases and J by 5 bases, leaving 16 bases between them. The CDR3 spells CASSTSGIGYGYTF. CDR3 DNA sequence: TGTGCCAGCAGCACCTCAGGGATAGGGTATGGCTACACCTTC.

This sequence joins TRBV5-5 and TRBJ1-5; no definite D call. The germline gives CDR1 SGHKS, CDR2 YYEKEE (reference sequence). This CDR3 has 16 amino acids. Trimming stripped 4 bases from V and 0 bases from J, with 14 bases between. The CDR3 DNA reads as TGTGCCAGCAGCAACATCGGAGTCCTTAGCAATCAGCCCCAGCATTTT. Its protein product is CASSNIGVLSNQPQHF.